This T cell receptor (beta chain) comes out of a study of blood T cell repertoires in COVID-19. Study overall: Donors in the United States, Italy and Spain gave samples during acute or convalescent COVID-19. From T cells, B-cell-depleted T cells, or PBMCs came the material, which was cDNA or gDNA.

One Seattle source followed patients from active infection through their disease course. This clone was observed once. Here immunoSEQ multiplex PCR was the method, and the copy in TCRdb shows in-frame clones only, minus some. Of some 130,000 clones listed, roughly 90% were seen once; the top ten hold around 4.6%. Germline CDR1 reads SGHDN; CDR2 reads FVKESK. The CDR3 extends over 13 amino acids. Trimming removed 5 bases at V and 0 bases at J, with 7 bases between. The chain links TRBV14 to TRBJ2-5; no reliable D call. This sequence was found in a man between 60 and 70 years old with COVID-19, enrolled during active disease. Material for sequencing was peripheral blood. The CDR3 is CASSIRYQETQYF. The CDR3 DNA reads TGTGCCAGCAGCATCCGGTACCAAGAGACCCAGTACTTC.